The following is a T cell receptor beta chain sequence with its context. These data originate in a study of technical replicates of blood from several donors. Clones were sequenced by immunoSEQ multiplex PCR, and TCRdb holds only the in-frame ones, with some missing. The table has tens of thousands of clones, around 92% seen once. Germline values: CDR1 ENHRY, CDR2 SYGVKD. This CDR3 spans 15 amino acids. Trimming took 4 bases from V and 5 from J, leaving 17 bases between them. The sequence was collected from a human donor in good health. Some clones in this sample may be carry-over from other donors' samples. Specimen: PBMCs. V gene TRBV10-3 combines with J gene TRBJ2-5; possible D gene TRBD2, 6 bases. The chain's CDR3 is CAISGNGAGRETQYF. For the CDR3, the DNA is TGTGCCATCAGTGGGAATGGGGCAGGGAGGGAGACCCAGTACTTC.